This TCR beta chain comes out of a study of CD8 T cells in Susac syndrome (dated by TCRdb to between 2017 and 2020). At the level of the whole study: Repertoire sequencing was used to test whether CD8+ T cell activation and differentiation in Susac syndrome was antigen driven. CD8+ T cell repertoire clonality was compared between some 12 healthy donors, approximately 14 Susac syndrome patients and about 15 multiple sclerosis patients.

Broad study findings and their caveats: The number of individuals in the TCR sequencing and HLA analysis was acknowledged as relatively small.

As for this clonotype: It lacks a known antigen. Base qualities were left out, and no much larger clone turns up one base away.

Peripheral blood CD8+ and CD4+ T cells from healthy donors, Susac syndrome patients and multiple sclerosis patients were profiled using high-throughput TCR beta sequencing. The multiple sclerosis controls were treatment-naive patients whose relapsing-remitting disease, either stable or active, fulfilled the revised McDonald criteria. Bulk CD8+ and CD4+ T cells were purified by magnetic negative isolation, whereas CD8+ TEMRA cells were enriched by FACS. Blood was drawn into EDTA tubes, processed within 24 hours, and PBMCs were isolated by density gradient centrifugation. PBMCs intended for TCR sequencing were frozen in liquid nitrogen and were later thawed in a 37 degrees C water bath. The sorted or isolated CD4+, CD8+ and CD8+ TEMRA cells had a purity of 90% or higher. RNA was extracted using the RNeasy kit, and about 0.5 to 1 ug of the RNA was reverse transcribed with random hexamers. The immunoSEQ multiplex PCR assay, covering 54 Vbeta and 13 Jbeta segments, was used to amplify TCR beta CDR3 regions. To correct PCR amplification bias, a synthetic template baseline was used for both primer optimization and computational correction. The study's processing was this. Only productive sequences were kept, with reads annotated to V, D and J genes according to IMGT and analyzed in immunoSEQ Analyzer. Clonality was calculated as one minus the Shannon entropy normalized by log2 of the number of productive unique sequences. For each patient and control, public and private clones were evaluated within the 100 most prevalent clones. Susac-specific clones were defined as absent from healthy and MS cohorts, 850 to 1,300 published viral clones and other ImmuneACCESS disease sequences. TCRdb redid the processing of the public reads, applying fastp at Q25 and MiXCR, and retained in-frame beta chains. Merged by CDR3 protein, the rows form single entries marked with the most common genes and DNA. These V and J calls rely on TCRdb rather than the paper's analysis. For this sample there are some 400,000 distinct CDR3 sequences; more than 80% appear just once. The top ten clonotypes cover around 0.12% of the sample.

The clonotype comes from a human donor with multiple sclerosis. Sequencing used CD8+ T cells from PBMCs.

CDR3 region: CASLIGTDTQYF. The sequenced DNA is TGTGCCAGCTTAATCGGCACAGATACGCAGTATTTT. The chain uses TRBV12-3 or TRBV12-4 and TRBJ2-3; there is no confident call for the D gene. V is shortened by 8 bases, J by 1 base, and the region joining them spans 7 bases. Including cysteine and phenylalanine, the CDR3 has 12 amino acids. Of the read, only the CDR3 DNA is kept; its 36 bases are in frame from base 1.